Listed below are T cell receptor beta chains from one sample, sequenced in a study of shared clonotypes between healthy human individuals. Clones were sequenced by immunoSEQ multiplex PCR, and TCRdb holds only the in-frame ones, with some missing. The sample has some 1,900,000 clones; about 95% are singletons. The sample taken for sequencing was naive CD8+ T cells sorted from blood. The receptors were gathered from a man aged 18 to 30 in good health. Each CDR3 is given with its conserved first and last residue. The D gene is left open where the match is weak. The listing skips clone size in some rows; elsewhere it reads once, few, many or a size class.

D gene	V gene	clone size	J gene	CDR3 protein	CDR3 DNA
TRBD2	TRBV27	.	TRBJ2-1	CASSPGTSAYNEQFF	TGTGCCAGCAGTCCCGGGACTAGCGCATACAATGAGCAGTTCTTC
.	TRBV30	.	TRBJ2-7	CAWSLGAVEQYF	TGTGCCTGGAGTTTAGGAGCGGTCGAGCAGTACTTC
TRBD2	TRBV27	.	TRBJ2-7	CASSLGLAGSEQYF	TGTGCCAGCAGTTTAGGGCTAGCGGGCTCCGAGCAGTACTTC
TRBD1	TRBV13	.	TRBJ1-6	CASSRQGNNSPLHF	TGTGCCAGCAGCCGACAGGGTAATAATTCACCCCTCCACTTT
.	TRBV7-9	.	TRBJ1-2	CASSLSTENYGYTF	TGTGCCAGCAGCTTATCGACGGAGAACTATGGCTACACCTTC
.	TRBV27	once	TRBJ2-7	CASSLRGFGLYEQYF	TGTGCCAGCAGTTTAAGAGGATTCGGCCTCTACGAGCAGTACTTC
TRBD2	TRBV7-9	.	TRBJ2-7	CASTRVVLAGGSSYEQYF	TGTGCCAGCACCCGAGTGGTTTTAGCGGGAGGGAGCTCCTACGAGCAGTACTTC
TRBD2	TRBV5-6	once	TRBJ2-5	CASSLLIAGEGYQETQYF	TGTGCCAGCAGCTTGCTAATAGCGGGAGAGGGTTACCAAGAGACCCAGTACTTC
.	TRBV5-6	.	TRBJ2-7	CASSLSGVPTYEQYF	TGTGCCAGCAGCTTGTCCGGAGTCCCTACCTACGAGCAGTACTTC
.	TRBV7-9	.	TRBJ2-7	CASSFTSPVPSSPSYEQYF	TGTGCCAGCAGCTTTACTTCTCCGGTTCCGAGTTCCCCGTCCTACGAGCAGTACTTT
TRBD2	TRBV30	.	TRBJ2-3	CAWSSSGRAADTQYF	TGTGCCTGGAGCAGCAGCGGGAGGGCGGCAGATACGCAGTATTTT
.	TRBV28	once	TRBJ2-4	CASSPPTLRNIQYF	TGTGCCAGCTCACCCCCGACATTGAGGAACATTCAGTACTTC
TRBD2	TRBV29-1	.	TRBJ2-1	CSVEDLGAGAYEQFF	TGCAGCGTTGAAGATCTGGGAGCGGGAGCCTATGAGCAGTTCTTC
.	TRBV7-9	.	TRBJ2-3	CASSLAGPITNTQYF	TGTGCCAGCAGCTTAGCGGGACCGATAACGAATACGCAGTATTTT